Here is one T cell receptor beta chain with its context. What it binds is unknown. The data stem from a study of identical twins. Study-level findings and limits: Insertion counts were lower in abundant cord blood beta clonotypes, a trend that memory repertoires did not show. Without tracking the same donors, conclusions rested on cross-sectional statistical analysis.

CDR3 length: 13 amino acids. CDR1 ENHRY and CDR2 SYGVKD come from the germline V gene. Trimming pared 5 bases from V and 5 bases from J, leaving 10 bases between. TCRdb ran MiXCR on the 5' RACE reads and lists one entry per CDR3 protein. This sample has about 460,000 distinct CDR3 sequences, with more than 13% found just once. Each donor was a healthy Caucasian. The data also belong to a second study, concerning yellow fever vaccine responses in identical twins. That source reports: Twins reportedly had a vaccine T cell response that seemed partly convergent, partly personalized.

This clonotype originated in a woman under 30 in good health. V usage is TRBV10-3 and J usage is TRBJ2-1, with no clear D. The sequencing input was CD4+ T cells sorted from blood. The CDR3 sequence: CAISPRSDNEQFF. The CDR3 nucleotides are TGTGCCATCAGTCCTAGGTCGGACAATGAGCAGTTCTTC.